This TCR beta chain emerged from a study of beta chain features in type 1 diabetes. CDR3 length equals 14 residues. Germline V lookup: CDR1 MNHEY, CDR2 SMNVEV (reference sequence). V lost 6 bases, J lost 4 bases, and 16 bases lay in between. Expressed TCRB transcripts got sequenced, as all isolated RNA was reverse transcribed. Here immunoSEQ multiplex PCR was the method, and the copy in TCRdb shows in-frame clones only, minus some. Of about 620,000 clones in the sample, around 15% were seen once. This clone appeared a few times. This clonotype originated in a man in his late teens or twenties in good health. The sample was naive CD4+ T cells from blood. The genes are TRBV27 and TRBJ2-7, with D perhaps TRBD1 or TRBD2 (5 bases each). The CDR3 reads CASSPGDRTYEQYF. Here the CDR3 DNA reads TGTGCCAGCAGCCCTGGGGACCGGACATACGAGCAGTACTTC.